This TCR beta chain was captured by sequencing in a study of vaccination effects on CD4 cells after COVID-19. Study-wide findings and caveats: Whether induced by infection or by vaccine, clones showed marked clonal contraction late after vaccination.

On this clone: No antigen is known for it.

This CDR3 is 13 amino acids long. In germline, CDR1 is SGHRS, CDR2 YFSETQ. V was cut by 2 bases and J by 4 bases, with 9 bases left in between. Antigen-specific CD4+ T cell clonotypes were called by their expansion after viral peptide-pool culture in ViraFEST. Culturing for about 9 days preceded CD4+ T cell isolation. According to the study, vaccine recipients showed no prior SARS-CoV-2 infection and negative nucleocapsid antibodies. Wells of roughly 2.1 million PBMC each were grown with around 10 IU/ml IL-2 and about 10 ug/ml peptides. Half of the medium was exchanged for IL-2 medium on both days 3 and 7. Assay used: immunoSEQ multiplex PCR; TCRdb lists only in-frame clones, some missing. The data contain more than 20,000 clones, about three quarters of them singletons.

The receptor was derived from a human donor who received a COVID-19 vaccine. Sequencing used CD4+ T cells from PBMCs cultured with HCoV-NL63 spike peptides, obtained before COVID-19 vaccination. The J gene is TRBJ2-5, the V gene TRBV5-1, with no clear D. The DNA of the CDR3 is TGCGCCAGCAGCTTCCGGTCTCGAGAGACCCAGTACTTC. This gives the protein CASSFRSRETQYF.